Listed below are T cell receptor beta chains from one sample, sequenced in a study of T cells after yellow fever vaccination. In TCRdb, the 5' RACE reads were re-called with MiXCR into one record per CDR3 protein. Here the sample spans hundreds of thousands of distinct CDR3 sequences, 13% being singletons. The sequencing used PBMCs, collected on the day of the yellow fever booster vaccination. Receptor source: a man aged 30 to 45 who received the YFV17D yellow fever vaccine. Both conserved end residues are part of each CDR3. The D gene is left open where the match is weak. Rows may omit the clone size; those that give it use once, few, many or a size class.

D: TRBD2; size: NA; J: TRBJ2-3; V: TRBV20-1; CDR3: CSARREGRGTDTQYF; DNA: TGCAGTGCTAGGCGGGAGGGCCGCGGAACAGATACGCAGTATTTT
D: NA; size: many; J: TRBJ1-1; V: TRBV7-6; CDR3: CASSADLNTEAFF; DNA: TGTGCCAGCAGCGCGGACCTTAACACTGAAGCTTTCTTT
D: NA; size: NA; J: TRBJ2-7; V: TRBV29-1; CDR3: CSVEKGSSEQYF; DNA: TGCAGCGTGGAGAAGGGATCTAGCGAGCAGTACTTC
D: NA; size: NA; J: TRBJ2-5; V: TRBV2; CDR3: CASRYIQETQYF; DNA: TGTGCCAGCAGGTACATCCAAGAGACCCAGTACTTC
D: TRBD1; size: NA; J: TRBJ2-7; V: TRBV12-3/TRBV12-4; CDR3: CASSFRDRDYEQYF; DNA: TGTGCCAGCAGTTTTAGGGACAGGGACTACGAGCAGTACTTC
D: NA; size: NA; J: TRBJ2-1; V: TRBV7-6; CDR3: CASSLGVTSYNEQFF; DNA: TGTGCCAGCAGCTTAGGCGTTACTTCCTACAATGAGCAGTTCTTC
D: TRBD2; size: NA; J: TRBJ2-1; V: TRBV28; CDR3: CASSFVAGEPEQFF; DNA: TGTGCCAGCAGTTTTGTAGCGGGAGAACCTGAGCAGTTCTTC
D: NA; size: NA; J: TRBJ2-1; V: TRBV4-2; CDR3: CASSQDPPSAYSYNEQFF; DNA: TGTGCCAGCAGCCAAGACCCCCCTAGCGCCTACTCCTACAATGAGCAGTTCTTC
D: TRBD2; size: few; J: TRBJ2-5; V: TRBV5-1; CDR3: CASSLPAGEGGQETQYF; DNA: TGCGCCAGCAGCTTACCAGCGGGAGAGGGAGGCCAAGAGACCCAGTACTTC
D: TRBD1; size: NA; J: TRBJ2-5; V: TRBV6-1; CDR3: CASSPRDSLLEAQYF; DNA: TGTGCCAGCAGCCCTCGGGACAGCCTATTGGAGGCCCAGTACTTC
D: NA; size: few; J: TRBJ2-2; V: TRBV20-1; CDR3: CSASRIEPTGELFF; DNA: TGCAGTGCTAGTCGTATCGAGCCCACCGGGGAGCTGTTTTTT
D: NA; size: NA; J: TRBJ2-1; V: TRBV12-3/TRBV12-4; CDR3: CASSLQDGRYNEQFF; DNA: TGTGCCAGCAGTTTGCAGGACGGCCGCTACAATGAGCAGTTCTTC
D: NA; size: few; J: TRBJ1-1; V: TRBV7-8; CDR3: CASSYERNTEAFF; DNA: TGTGCCAGCAGCTATGAGAGGAACACTGAAGCTTTCTTT
D: NA; size: NA; J: TRBJ2-5; V: TRBV9; CDR3: CASSAGTSTGETQYF; DNA: TGTGCCAGCAGCGCCGGGACTTCCACGGGAGAGACCCAGTACTTC
D: NA; size: NA; J: TRBJ2-7; V: TRBV20-1; CDR3: CSAPAPGQPNSYEQYF; DNA: TGCAGTGCTCCTGCTCCGGGACAACCTAACTCCTACGAGCAGTACTTC
D: TRBD2; size: NA; J: TRBJ2-7; V: TRBV3-1; CDR3: CASSPPSGSHRSYEQYF; DNA: TGTGCCAGCAGCCCGCCTAGCGGGAGTCACCGCTCCTACGAGCAGTACTTC
D: NA; size: few; J: TRBJ2-4; V: TRBV21-1; CDR3: CASRSGQGRSCPKNIQYF; DNA: TGTGCCAGCAGATCGGGACAGGGCCGATCCTGCCCAAAAAACATTCAGTACTTC
D: NA; size: NA; J: TRBJ2-1; V: TRBV11-2; CDR3: CASSLKLTISSYNEQFF; DNA: TGTGCCAGCAGCTTAAAGTTGACTATAAGCTCCTACAATGAGCAGTTCTTC
D: TRBD2; size: NA; J: TRBJ2-2; V: TRBV6-5; CDR3: CASSYTLAGAGGELFF; DNA: TGTGCCAGCAGTTACACGCTAGCGGGAGCAGGCGGGGAGCTGTTTTTT
D: NA; size: NA; J: TRBJ2-6; V: TRBV11-1; CDR3: CASSLYFLGRDISSGANVLTF; DNA: TGTGCCAGCAGCCTGTATTTCCTCGGACGGGACATATCCTCTGGGGCCAACGTCCTGACTTTC
D: NA; size: NA; J: TRBJ2-1; V: TRBV12-3/TRBV12-4; CDR3: CASRLWTGYNEQFF; DNA: TGTGCCAGCAGACTGTGGACCGGGTACAATGAGCAGTTCTTC
D: NA; size: NA; J: TRBJ2-3; V: TRBV6-1; CDR3: CASSVTRASTDTQYF; DNA: TGTGCCAGCAGCGTTACACGTGCTAGCACAGATACGCAGTATTTT
D: NA; size: NA; J: TRBJ2-5; V: TRBV6-5; CDR3: CASSYSGGATQYF; DNA: TGTGCCAGCAGTTACTCTGGGGGTGCGACCCAGTACTTC
D: NA; size: few; J: TRBJ2-1; V: TRBV7-3; CDR3: CASSSFMGDNEQFF; DNA: TGTGCCAGCAGCTCCTTCATGGGAGACAATGAGCAGTTCTTC
D: NA; size: few; J: TRBJ2-5; V: TRBV5-1; CDR3: CASTVLRETQYF; DNA: TGCGCCAGCACAGTATTGAGGGAGACCCAGTACTTC
D: NA; size: few; J: TRBJ2-3; V: TRBV7-9; CDR3: CASSAPGGADTQYF; DNA: TGTGCCAGCAGCGCGCCGGGGGGCGCAGATACGCAGTATTTT
D: NA; size: few; J: TRBJ2-3; V: TRBV30; CDR3: CAWDPGLSTDTQYF; DNA: TGTGCCTGGGACCCGGGACTCAGCACAGATACGCAGTATTTT
D: NA; size: few; J: TRBJ2-7; V: TRBV20-1; CDR3: CSARAGTPYEQYF; DNA: TGCAGTGCTAGGGCCGGGACTCCCTACGAGCAGTACTTC
D: NA; size: NA; J: TRBJ1-2; V: TRBV7-2; CDR3: CASSFGRSSYTF; DNA: TGTGCCAGCAGCTTCGGCAGGTCCAGCTACACCTTC
D: TRBD2; size: many; J: TRBJ2-1; V: TRBV5-1; CDR3: CASSTGGPWNEQFF; DNA: TGCGCCAGCAGCACGGGAGGGCCGTGGAATGAGCAGTTCTTC
D: NA; size: few; J: TRBJ2-7; V: TRBV7-9; CDR3: CASSSETRSNEQYF; DNA: TGTGCCAGCAGCTCGGAGACTAGGTCTAACGAGCAGTACTTC
D: NA; size: NA; J: TRBJ2-7; V: TRBV28; CDR3: CASSPPPLYEQYF; DNA: TGTGCCAGCAGTCCGCCACCGTTATACGAGCAGTACTTC
D: TRBD2; size: NA; J: TRBJ2-1; V: TRBV5-1; CDR3: CASSRIPGLASNEQFF; DNA: TGCGCCAGCAGCCGAATCCCGGGACTAGCGTCTAATGAGCAGTTCTTC
D: TRBD2; size: NA; J: TRBJ2-2; V: TRBV12-3/TRBV12-4; CDR3: CASSLSTSGRKTGELFF; DNA: TGTGCCAGCAGTTTGAGCACTAGCGGGAGGAAGACCGGGGAGCTGTTTTTT
D: NA; size: NA; J: TRBJ1-2; V: TRBV6-2/TRBV6-3; CDR3: CASSLAATNYGYTF; DNA: TGTGCCAGCAGCCTGGCAGCAACTAACTATGGCTACACCTTC
D: NA; size: NA; J: TRBJ2-3; V: TRBV15; CDR3: CATSRGNTRLDTQYF; DNA: TGTGCCACCAGCAGGGGGAATACCCGGTTGGATACGCAGTATTTT
D: NA; size: few; J: TRBJ2-7; V: TRBV5-8; CDR3: CASSRDPLYEQYF; DNA: TGTGCCAGCAGCCGGGACCCGCTCTACGAGCAGTACTTC
D: TRBD1; size: NA; J: TRBJ1-4; V: TRBV5-1; CDR3: CASSYGQGATNEKLFF; DNA: TGCGCCAGCAGCTACGGACAGGGGGCAACTAATGAAAAACTGTTTTTT
D: NA; size: many; J: TRBJ1-1; V: TRBV19; CDR3: CASTKGGYVENTEAFF; DNA: TGTGCCAGTACCAAGGGGGGGTACGTAGAGAACACTGAAGCTTTCTTT
D: NA; size: few; J: TRBJ2-3; V: TRBV12-3/TRBV12-4; CDR3: CASSLRRVGTDTQYF; DNA: TGTGCCAGCAGTTTGCGACGGGTTGGCACAGATACGCAGTATTTT